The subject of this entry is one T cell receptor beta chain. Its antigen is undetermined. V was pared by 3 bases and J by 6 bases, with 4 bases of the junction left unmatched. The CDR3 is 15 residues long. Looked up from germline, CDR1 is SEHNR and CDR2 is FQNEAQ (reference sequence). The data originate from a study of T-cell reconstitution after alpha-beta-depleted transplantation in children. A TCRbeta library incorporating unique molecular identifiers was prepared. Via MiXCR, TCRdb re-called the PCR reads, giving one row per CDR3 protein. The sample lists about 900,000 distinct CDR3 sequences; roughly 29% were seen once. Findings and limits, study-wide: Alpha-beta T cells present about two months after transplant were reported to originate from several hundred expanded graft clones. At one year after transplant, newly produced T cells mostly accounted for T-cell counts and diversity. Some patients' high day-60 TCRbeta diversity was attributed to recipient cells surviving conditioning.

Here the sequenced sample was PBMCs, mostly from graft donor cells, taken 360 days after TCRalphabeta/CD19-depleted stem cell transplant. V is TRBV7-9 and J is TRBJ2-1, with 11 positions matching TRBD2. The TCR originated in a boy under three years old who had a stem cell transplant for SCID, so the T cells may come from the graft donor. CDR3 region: CASSFSGGALNEQFF. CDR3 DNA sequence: TGTGCCAGCAGCTTTAGCGGGGGGGCCCTCAATGAGCAGTTCTTC.